These 21 T cell receptor delta chains share one sample of origin, sequenced in a study of γδ T cells in repeated Plasmodium falciparum infection. TCRdb re-processed the multiplex PCR reads using CATT. The repertoire has tens of thousands of delta-chain clones, about 1.9% of them found once; the top ten carry approximately 24%. Flow sorting of PBMC yielded separate Vgamma9/Vdelta2+ and Vdelta2-negative gammadelta T cell populations for bulk repertoire analysis. The sample comprised gamma-delta T cells from blood. Receptor source: a pool of human donors (malaria-infected and uninfected, not separated).

This clone occurred many times. The chain combines TRDV1 with TRDJ1, with D perhaps being TRDD2 or TRDD3 (5 bases each). V lost 5 bases, J lost 0 bases, and 46 bases lay in between. Germline V gene lookup returns CDR1 TSWWSYY and CDR2 QGS. The length of the CDR3 is 26 residues. The CDR3 region has the DNA TGTGCTCTTGGGACCCCCGAGCCCCCTCCGTCGCCCTGGGAGTTCCTTAGTAGTCCGTACACCGATAAACTCATCTTT. As protein: CALGTPEPPPSPWEFLSSPYTDKLIF.

The table lists this clone with a few counts. TCRdb's entry gives the protein of a much larger clone, which mismatches this DNA's translation at residue 15, likely from a read error; the protein reported here is translated from the DNA. This chain uses TRDV1 with TRDJ1, with 8 bases lining up with TRDD3. The J gene, not given by TCRdb, was assigned here from a germline match of the nucleotide sequence. Per germline, CDR1 TSWWSYY and CDR2 QGS. CDR3 length equals 26 residues. The CDR3 reads CALAEHEVLSSTGGAIGFKPTDKLIF. CDR3 sequence (DNA): TGTGCTCTTGCGGAACATGAGGTCCTATCTAGTACTGGGGGTGCTATTGGATTCAAGCCCACCGATAAACTCATCTTT.

This clone was seen more than once but under ten times. TCRdb has a much larger clone's protein, which differs at residue 14 from the translation of this DNA, likely because of a read error; what is shown is the protein translated from the DNA. The CDR3 DNA follows: TGTGCTCTTGGGCGACGCTTTGCCCTCATAGACTTGCAGCACTGGGGGATATCTTTTAGTCCCCTGGATAAACTCATCTTT. Amino acids: CALGRRFALIDLQHWGISFSPLDKLIF. The V and J genes are TRDV1 and TRDJ1; 11 nucleotides line up with TRDD3. TCRdb gives no J gene; it was assigned here by matching the DNA to germline. The CDR3 covers 27 residues. The germline V gene encodes CDR1 TSWWSYY and CDR2 QGS. V lost 5 bases and J lost 5; bases outside the gene matches: 43.

This clone was seen ten or more times. The V gene is TRDV1, the J gene TRDJ1; D possibly corresponds to TRDD2 (5 bases). Germline V gives CDR1 TSWWSYY, CDR2 QGS. The CDR3 contains 21 residues. The germline V and J ends were trimmed by 0 bases and 4 bases, with 30 bases remaining between them. The CDR3 DNA follows: TGTGCTCTTGGGGAACTAGTCCGGCCTTCTCCCTGGATGGCCTCTGGCGATAAACTCATCTTT. Its protein is CALGELVRPSPWMASGDKLIF.

This clone was detected a few times. A far larger clone differs by one base, so this is likely a read error. Distinct nucleotide sequences in the sample also encode this CDR3. J is TRDJ1 and V is TRDV2; 8 nucleotides match TRDD3. As TCRdb names no J gene, one was assigned here on the basis of a DNA match to germline. Germline V CDR1 and CDR2: GEAIGNYY, EKD. This CDR3 region has 17 residues. CDR3: CACDTLQGIPYTDKLIF. The CDR3 bases are TGTGCCTGCGACACCCTCCAGGGGATACCTTACACCGATAAACTCATCTTT.

This clone was found a few times. The protein that TCRdb holds for this DNA derives from a much larger clone and differs from the translated DNA at residue 3, which likely indicates a read error; the protein shown here is translated from the DNA. This rearrangement joins TRDV1 to TRDJ1, with TRDD3 matching over 9 bases. The CDR3 consists of 24 residues. Germline values: CDR1 TSWWSYY, CDR2 QGS. CDR3 sequence reads: CAIGEPHFSLIWGMRRRYTDKLIF. CDR3 in DNA: TGTGCTATTGGGGAACCCCATTTTTCCCTGATCTGGGGGATGAGGAGGAGGTACACCGATAAACTCATCTTT.

This clone was seen a handful of times. This likely stems from a read error, as it lies one base from a far larger clone. This sequence joins TRAV29/DV5 and TRDJ3, with 8 bases matching TRDD3. Here the J gene came from matching the DNA to germline, since TCRdb omits it. Per the germline V gene, CDR1 is NSMFDY and CDR2 is ISSIKDK. CDR3 length: 25 amino acids. The ends lost 0 bases at V and 0 bases at J; junction bases unmatched: 26. In DNA, the CDR3 is TGTGCAGCAAGCGTGGGAGGGCCCTCCTTACCGTACTGGGGGCTGAGCTCCTGGGACACCCGACAGATGTTTTTC. It yields the protein CAASVGGPSLPYWGLSSWDTRQMFF.

The sample holds a few counts of this clone. One base separates it from a far larger clone, so it is likely a read error. The same CDR3 also results from other DNA sequences found in this sample. The rearrangement uses TRDV1 and TRDJ1, with TRDD3 matching over 8 bases. The J gene, missing from TCRdb, was assigned here through DNA to germline matching. The CDR3 is made up of 24 amino acids. Germline V CDR1 and CDR2: TSWWSYY, QGS. CDR3: CALGELCASSYWGSYGWYTDKLIF. The CDR3 DNA reads TGTGCTCTCGGGGAACTTTGTGCTTCCTCCTACTGGGGGTCATACGGGTGGTACACCGATAAACTCATCTTT.

Points on this clone: This likely traces to a read error, being one base from a far larger clone. The sample holds other DNA sequences that translate to the same CDR3. The chain couples TRDV3 to TRDJ1; D remains ambiguous. In the absence of a J gene in TCRdb, the DNA was matched to germline to assign it here. Trimming cost V 5 bases and J 0 bases, with 43 bases left between them. Germline V CDR1 and CDR2: TVYSNPD, GDNSRS (reference sequence). The CDR3 is made up of 23 amino acids. CDR3 residues: CARRELQPYPIPLKAPYTDKLIF. The CDR3 bases are TGTGCCAGACGAGAACTGCAGCCTTACCCCATCCCCCTCAAAGCTCCGTACACCGATAAACTCATCTTT.

This clone was counted ten times or more. The protein given by TCRdb reflects a much larger clone and differs at residue 16 from this DNA's translation, likely from a read error; the protein shown is the DNA's translation. The rearrangement uses TRDV2 and TRDJ3, with TRDD3 as a possible D gene (6 bases). CDR3 length equals 19 residues. Germline CDR1 reads GEAIGNYY; CDR2 reads EKD. The CDR3, as DNA: TGTGCCTGTGACACCCTGGGGTTCCATAGTTACGGGGACACCCGACGGATGTTTTTC. Its protein product is CACDTLGFHSYGDTRRMFF.

For this clone: A far larger clone differs by one base, so this is likely a read error. Other DNA sequences in the same sample also yield this CDR3. The J gene is uncalled and the V gene is TRDV2. CDR1 and CDR2 (germline): GEAIGNYY, EKD. This CDR3 is built from 13 residues. In nucleotides, the CDR3 is TGTGCCTGTGACACCGTAGGGGACCATAAACTCATTTTT. Translation gives CACDTVGDHKLIF.

Remarks on this clone: A read error likely explains this, since a far larger clone differs by one base. In the same sample, other DNA sequences code for this CDR3. This chain joins TRDV1 and TRDJ1; 11 bases are shared with TRDD3. No J segment appears in TCRdb, so it was assigned here by matching the sequence to germline. CDR1 and CDR2 from the germline V gene are TSWWSYY and QGS. The CDR3 is made up of 24 amino acids. J was trimmed by 0 bases and V by 3 bases; bases with no gene match: 27. CDR3 coding DNA: TGTGCTCTTGGGGAGCTTAATTTGGAAATTACTTCATACTGGGGGATATTCTACACCGATAAACTCATCTTT. It yields the protein CALGELNLEITSYWGIFYTDKLIF.

There are many counts of this clone. Other DNA sequences in the sample encode the same CDR3. The gene calls are TRDV2 and TRDJ1; 7 bases agree with TRDD3. The CDR3 spans 16 residues. Germline values: CDR1 GEAIGNYY, CDR2 EKD. Unmatched junction bases numbered 6, after V lost 0 bases and J lost 0 bases. CDR3 sequence reads: CACDTVGGSNTDKLIF. In nucleotides, the CDR3 is TGTGCCTGTGACACCGTCGGGGGATCCAACACCGATAAACTCATCTTT.

Note on this clone: This is likely an artifact of a read error, given a far larger clone one base away. Other nucleotide sequences from this sample produce the same CDR3. V gene TRDV2 was called; the J gene was not; the DNA was not used to check the table's D call, TRDD3. CDR3 size: 14 residues. CDR1 and CDR2 from the germline V gene are GEAIGNYY and EKD. The CDR3 spells CACDTVGGSDKLIF. CDR3 sequence (DNA): TGTGCCTGTGACACCGTTGGGGGATCCGATAAACTTATCTTT.

With respect to this clone: A far larger clone is off by one base, so a read error is likely. The sample contains more than one DNA sequence encoding this CDR3. The chain joins TRDV3 to TRDJ1; 8 positions agree with TRDD3. V lost 3 bases and J lost 3; bases outside the gene matches: 39. The CDR3 runs 24 residues. Germline V gene sequence: CDR1 TVYSNPD, CDR2 GDNSRS (reference sequence). CDR3 DNA: TGTGCCTTAATAGGAAGCCTTCCCCTTCTCCCCCTGGGGGACACGCTGGAGTTCCCCGATAAACTCATCTTT. As protein: CALIGSLPLLPLGDTLEFPDKLIF.

This clone was detected ten times or more. This likely came from a read error, as a far larger clone is one base away. The sample contains more than one DNA sequence encoding this CDR3. This rearrangement joins TRDV2 to TRDJ2; the match to TRDD3 covers 9 bases. TCRdb carries no J gene annotation; the J gene was assigned here by matching the DNA with germline. Trimming removed 8 bases from V and 9 bases from J; junction bases left unmatched: 15. This CDR3 is built from 15 residues. The germline gives CDR1 GEAIGNYY, CDR2 EKD. The DNA for the CDR3 is TGTGCCTTTACTGAACTGGGGGAGCCCTCTTCACAACTCTTCTTT. Protein sequence: CAFTELGEPSSQLFF.

The table lists this clone with many counts. This probably arose from a read error, given a far larger clone one base away. This sample includes further DNA sequences coding for the same CDR3. The rearrangement joins TRDV1 to TRDJ1, with 12 nucleotides matching TRDD3. The CDR3 has 19 amino acids. Germline lookup yields CDR1 TSWWSYY and CDR2 QGS. The DNA for the CDR3 is TGTGCTCTTGGGAAACCTTTCCTACTGGGGGATACAGGGGCCGATAAACTCATCTTC. Amino acid sequence: CALGKPFLLGDTGADKLIF.

Comment on this clone: The mismatch at residue 21 between this DNA's translation and the TCRdb protein of a much larger clone likely reflects a read error; the protein shown is translated from the DNA. The V gene is listed as TRDV1; no J gene was called; whether TRDD3, the table's D call, matches the DNA was not checked. The CDR3 sequence is 22 residues long. The germline V gene encodes CDR1 TSWWSYY and CDR2 QGS. CDR3 region: CALGAPLPYFFTGGYRVDKLTF. As DNA, the CDR3 is TGTGCTCTTGGGGCGCCGCTTCCTTATTTCTTTACTGGGGGATACCGGGTGGATAAACTCACCTTT.

To note about this clone: With a far larger clone one base away, a read error is the likely cause. Other nucleotide sequences from this sample produce the same CDR3. No J gene was assigned, while the V gene was called as TRDV1; TRDD3, the table's D call, lacks a check against the DNA. The germline V gene encodes CDR1 TSWWSYY and CDR2 QGS. The CDR3 consists of 20 residues. This CDR3 reads CALGESSYVWGIPGGDKLIF. CDR3 bases: TGTGCTCTTGGGGAATCCTCCTACGTCTGGGGGATACCGGGAGGCGATAAACTTATCTTT.

Ten or more counts support this clone. A far larger clone differs by one base, so this is likely a read error. Other DNA sequences in the same sample also yield this CDR3. The chain recombines TRDV2 with TRDJ1, with TRDD3 matching over 7 bases. CDR1 and CDR2 (germline): GEAIGNYY, EKD. This CDR3 region has 15 residues. The CDR3 loop is CACRWGGPYTDKLIF. CDR3 coding DNA: TGTGCCTGTCGCTGGGGGGGTCCGTACACCGACAAACTCATCTTT.

This clone was seen many times. The sample contains more than one DNA sequence encoding this CDR3. V is TRDV1 and J is TRDJ1, with 10 nucleotides matching TRDD3. Because TCRdb records no J gene, it was assigned here through a match of the DNA to germline. Losses at the gene ends were 7 bases for V and 2 bases for J; bases not matched to a gene: 28. The CDR3 is 22 amino acids. Germline CDR1 TSWWSYY, CDR2 QGS. The CDR3 region is CALVVPAFPIPDWGMDTDKLIF. The CDR3 DNA reads as TGTGCTCTTGTGGTCCCTGCTTTCCCCATTCCTGACTGGGGGATGGATACCGATAAACTCATCTTT.